The rows below give T cell receptor beta chains drawn from one sample of a study of blood T cell repertoires in COVID-19. Assay: immunoSEQ multiplex PCR; the TCRdb copy retains only in-frame clones and omits some. This sample has around 300,000 clones, with about 85% found just once. The sample consisted of peripheral blood. Receptors were obtained from a human donor in a cohort sampled during active COVID-19. Each CDR3 is given with its conserved first and last residue. D genes are given only for firm matches.

D gene: TRBD1
V gene: TRBV19
J gene: TRBJ2-7
CDR3 DNA: TGTGCCAGTAAGCGGACAGGGGTGGCCTACGAGCAGTACTTC
CDR3 protein: CASKRTGVAYEQYF

D gene: TRBD1
V gene: TRBV15
J gene: TRBJ2-2
CDR3 DNA: TGTGCCACCAGCAGAGGACAGGGGCTTAACACCGGGGAGCTGTTTTTT
CDR3 protein: CATSRGQGLNTGELFF

D gene: -
V gene: TRBV2
J gene: TRBJ2-7
CDR3 DNA: TGTGCCAGCAAGGAGGGCCGAACTACCTACGAGCAGTACTTC
CDR3 protein: CASKEGRTTYEQYF

D gene: -
V gene: TRBV7-2
J gene: TRBJ2-5
CDR3 DNA: TGTGCCAGCAGTTCCGAGACTAGACCCCAAGAGACCCAGTACTTC
CDR3 protein: CASSSETRPQETQYF

D gene: TRBD2
V gene: TRBV7-3
J gene: TRBJ2-3
CDR3 DNA: TGTGCCAGCAGCCCGGGACTAGCGGGAGCTACAGATACGCAGTATTTT
CDR3 protein: CASSPGLAGATDTQYF

D gene: -
V gene: TRBV5-1
J gene: TRBJ2-7
CDR3 DNA: TGCGCCAGCAGCTTGGACGGCGACTATGCGCAGTACTTC
CDR3 protein: CASSLDGDYAQYF

D gene: -
V gene: TRBV18
J gene: TRBJ2-2
CDR3 DNA: TGTGCCAGCTCACCACTCTCGACCGGGGAGCTGTTTTTT
CDR3 protein: CASSPLSTGELFF

D gene: TRBD2
V gene: TRBV5-4
J gene: TRBJ2-2
CDR3 DNA: TGTGCCAGCAGCCCGGCCGGACTAGCGAATACCGGGGAGCTGTTTTTT
CDR3 protein: CASSPAGLANTGELFF

D gene: -
V gene: TRBV5-6
J gene: TRBJ2-3
CDR3 DNA: TGTGCCAGCAGCTTACTAGAATCCACGCAGTATTTT
CDR3 protein: CASSLLESTQYF

D gene: -
V gene: TRBV28
J gene: TRBJ2-7
CDR3 DNA: TGTGCCAGCAGCCAGACAGGGACTTATCCCTACGAGCAGTACTTC
CDR3 protein: CASSQTGTYPYEQYF

D gene: TRBD2
V gene: TRBV5-4
J gene: TRBJ2-3
CDR3 DNA: TGTGCCAGCAGCGACATGGGGGGGGCAGATACGCAGTATTTT
CDR3 protein: CASSDMGGADTQYF

D gene: -
V gene: TRBV19
J gene: TRBJ1-4
CDR3 DNA: TGTGCCAGTACGATCGCTTCTAAGGGGGATAAAAAACTGTTTTTT
CDR3 protein: CASTIASKGDKKLFF

D gene: -
V gene: TRBV7-2
J gene: TRBJ1-1
CDR3 DNA: TGTGCCAGCAGCTTCAGGACATTGTCGGCCACTGAAGCTTTCTTT
CDR3 protein: CASSFRTLSATEAFF

D gene: -
V gene: TRBV19
J gene: TRBJ1-6
CDR3 DNA: TGTGCCAGTAGCCGGCGAATGGACAGAAGGGGTTCACCCCTCCACTTT
CDR3 protein: CASSRRMDRRGSPLHF

D gene: -
V gene: TRBV27
J gene: TRBJ2-7
CDR3 DNA: TGTGCCAGCGGCCAGTACTACGAGCAGTACTTC
CDR3 protein: CASGQYYEQYF

D gene: -
V gene: TRBV12-3/TRBV12-4
J gene: TRBJ2-7
CDR3 DNA: TGTGCCAGCAGTTTAGGTAGTTACTACGAGCAGTACTTC
CDR3 protein: CASSLGSYYEQYF

D gene: -
V gene: TRBV14
J gene: TRBJ2-3
CDR3 DNA: TGTGCCAGCAGCCCCCTTTCTTACACAGATACGCAGTATTTT
CDR3 protein: CASSPLSYTDTQYF

D gene: -
V gene: TRBV5-1
J gene: TRBJ2-1
CDR3 DNA: TGCGCCAGCAGCTTGGATCCAGCCTACAATGAGCAGTTCTTC
CDR3 protein: CASSLDPAYNEQFF

D gene: -
V gene: TRBV5-1
J gene: TRBJ2-1
CDR3 DNA: TGCGCCAGCAGCTTGGGACTTGCGCCGTCCTACAATGAGCAGTTCTTC
CDR3 protein: CASSLGLAPSYNEQFF

D gene: -
V gene: TRBV6-1
J gene: TRBJ1-3
CDR3 DNA: TGTGCCAGCAGTGAAAATCGTTGGACACTAAGCTCTGGAAACACCATATATTTT
CDR3 protein: CASSENRWTLSSGNTIYF

D gene: -
V gene: TRBV5-6
J gene: TRBJ2-4
CDR3 DNA: TGTGCCAGCAGCTCCGGACAGACGCTAGCCAAAAACATTCAGTACTTC
CDR3 protein: CASSSGQTLAKNIQYF

D gene: -
V gene: TRBV7-2
J gene: TRBJ2-5
CDR3 DNA: TGTGCCAGCAGCTTAGAGAGTTCGAAAAAGACCCAGTACTTC
CDR3 protein: CASSLESSKKTQYF

D gene: TRBD2
V gene: TRBV19
J gene: TRBJ2-1
CDR3 DNA: TGTGCCAGTAGTGGGGAGGGTTATACTTACAATGAGCAGTTCTTC
CDR3 protein: CASSGEGYTYNEQFF

D gene: -
V gene: TRBV12-3/TRBV12-4
J gene: TRBJ2-1
CDR3 DNA: TGTGCCAGCAGTCCGACTAGATCGCAGTTCTTC
CDR3 protein: CASSPTRSQFF

D gene: -
V gene: TRBV5-1
J gene: TRBJ2-3
CDR3 DNA: TGCGCCAGCAGTCCAAGTAGAGATACGCAGTATTTT
CDR3 protein: CASSPSRDTQYF

D gene: TRBD1
V gene: TRBV19
J gene: TRBJ1-3
CDR3 DNA: TGTGCCACCACCCGTCCTGGGACAGGGACTGGAAACACCATATATTTT
CDR3 protein: CATTRPGTGTGNTIYF

D gene: -
V gene: TRBV30
J gene: TRBJ1-4
CDR3 DNA: TGTGCCTGGAGGGGGACTGGGGGACTGTTTTTT
CDR3 protein: CAWRGTGGLFF

D gene: TRBD2
V gene: TRBV5-6
J gene: TRBJ2-3
CDR3 DNA: TGTGCCAGCAGCCGGAGCGGGGCGGTTACAGATACGCAGTATTTT
CDR3 protein: CASSRSGAVTDTQYF

D gene: -
V gene: TRBV30
J gene: TRBJ2-6
CDR3 DNA: TGTGCCTGGAGCCCATCTGGGGCCAACGTCCTGACTTTC
CDR3 protein: CAWSPSGANVLTF

D gene: TRBD2
V gene: TRBV7-8
J gene: TRBJ2-7
CDR3 DNA: TGTGCCAGCAGCTTAGGTAGCGGGAGATTGTACGAGCAGTACTTC
CDR3 protein: CASSLGSGRLYEQYF

D gene: TRBD1
V gene: TRBV6-5
J gene: TRBJ2-5
CDR3 DNA: TGTGCCAGCAGTTCGGGACAGAGCCAGTACTTC
CDR3 protein: CASSSGQSQYF

D gene: -
V gene: TRBV7-2
J gene: TRBJ1-2
CDR3 DNA: TGTGCCAGCAGCATTACCAATCAGTATGGCTACACCTTC
CDR3 protein: CASSITNQYGYTF